This is a list of T cell receptor beta chains from one sample in a study of blood T cell repertoires in COVID-19. The protocol was immunoSEQ multiplex PCR, while the TCRdb copy is restricted to in-frame clones and leaves out a portion. Of some 15,000 clones in the sample, more than 75% were seen once. The sample was peripheral blood. These receptors all come from a man between 60 and 75 years old with active COVID-19. Both conserved end residues are part of each CDR3. Fields, in order: V gene, CDR3 length, J gene, D gene, CDR3 protein, CDR3 DNA. A D gene is named only where the DNA matches it firmly.

V gene: TRBV6-2/TRBV6-3; CDR3 length: 15; J gene: TRBJ2-3; D gene: TRBD1; CDR3 protein: CASSSLGQRSDTQYF; CDR3 DNA: TGTGCCAGCAGTTCTTTGGGACAGAGGTCAGATACGCAGTATTTT
V gene: TRBV6-1; CDR3 length: 13; J gene: TRBJ1-2; D gene: -; CDR3 protein: CASSEQGNYGYTF; CDR3 DNA: TGTGCCAGCAGTGAGCAGGGGAACTATGGCTACACCTTC
V gene: TRBV27; CDR3 length: 20; J gene: TRBJ1-5; D gene: TRBD1; CDR3 protein: CASSLRIRPTTGGEVQPQHF; CDR3 DNA: TGTGCCAGCAGTTTACGAATCCGCCCGACGACAGGGGGCGAAGTCCAGCCCCAGCATTTT
V gene: TRBV4-2; CDR3 length: 17; J gene: TRBJ1-1; D gene: TRBD1; CDR3 protein: CASSQLNRGRLNTEAFF; CDR3 DNA: TGTGCCAGCAGCCAACTAAACAGGGGAAGATTGAACACTGAAGCTTTCTTT
V gene: TRBV5-4; CDR3 length: 16; J gene: TRBJ2-5; D gene: TRBD2; CDR3 protein: CASYGERGGYQETQYF; CDR3 DNA: TGTGCCAGCTACGGGGAGCGGGGGGGTTACCAAGAGACCCAGTACTTC
V gene: TRBV6-5; CDR3 length: 14; J gene: TRBJ2-3; D gene: TRBD1; CDR3 protein: CASGATGSADTQYF; CDR3 DNA: TGTGCCAGCGGGGCGACAGGGTCCGCAGATACGCAGTATTTT
V gene: TRBV10-1; CDR3 length: 16; J gene: TRBJ1-1; D gene: -; CDR3 protein: CASSGAGALRGTEAFF; CDR3 DNA: TGCGCCAGCAGTGGAGCAGGGGCCCTCCGAGGCACTGAAGCTTTCTTT
V gene: TRBV5-4; CDR3 length: 15; J gene: TRBJ1-3; D gene: -; CDR3 protein: CASSPGRGSINTIYF; CDR3 DNA: TGTGCCAGCAGCCCGGGAAGGGGGTCTATAAACACCATATATTTT
V gene: TRBV6-2/TRBV6-3; CDR3 length: 18; J gene: TRBJ2-7; D gene: TRBD2; CDR3 protein: CASSTFGLAGGNAYEQYF; CDR3 DNA: TGTGCCAGCAGTACCTTCGGACTAGCGGGGGGGAATGCCTACGAGCAGTACTTC
V gene: TRBV18; CDR3 length: 12; J gene: TRBJ2-7; D gene: -; CDR3 protein: CASSSRQYEQYF; CDR3 DNA: TGTGCCAGCTCATCTCGACAGTACGAGCAGTACTTC
V gene: TRBV11-2; CDR3 length: 13; J gene: TRBJ2-5; D gene: -; CDR3 protein: CASTTRVQETQYF; CDR3 DNA: TGTGCCAGCACCACTAGGGTCCAAGAGACCCAGTACTTC
V gene: TRBV18; CDR3 length: 15; J gene: TRBJ1-6; D gene: TRBD1; CDR3 protein: CASSPTAGGDSPLHF; CDR3 DNA: TGTGCCAGCTCACCTACCGCAGGGGGCGATTCACCCCTCCACTTT
V gene: TRBV4-1; CDR3 length: 19; J gene: TRBJ1-6; D gene: TRBD1; CDR3 protein: CASSRVRTGPFVSNSPLHF; CDR3 DNA: TGCGCCAGCAGCCGCGTTAGGACAGGGCCATTTGTTTCTAATTCACCCCTCCACTTT
V gene: TRBV6-1; CDR3 length: 17; J gene: TRBJ2-4; D gene: -; CDR3 protein: CASSEDLGARPKNIQYF; CDR3 DNA: TGTGCCAGCAGTGAAGACTTGGGGGCGCGTCCCAAAAACATTCAGTACTTC
V gene: TRBV19; CDR3 length: 17; J gene: TRBJ1-6; D gene: TRBD1; CDR3 protein: CASSGGKQGSHNSPLHF; CDR3 DNA: TGTGCCAGTAGTGGAGGAAAACAGGGGTCACATAATTCACCCCTCCACTTT
V gene: TRBV6-2/TRBV6-3; CDR3 length: 15; J gene: TRBJ1-2; D gene: -; CDR3 protein: CASSSRGSGVYGYTF; CDR3 DNA: TGTGCCAGCAGTTCCCGAGGATCCGGGGTCTATGGCTACACCTTC
V gene: TRBV5-1; CDR3 length: 15; J gene: TRBJ2-6; D gene: TRBD2; CDR3 protein: CASSYAGDGANVLTF; CDR3 DNA: TGCGCCAGCAGCTATGCGGGGGATGGGGCCAACGTCCTGACTTTC
V gene: TRBV11-2; CDR3 length: 16; J gene: TRBJ1-3; D gene: -; CDR3 protein: CASSLDRPGGGNTIYF; CDR3 DNA: TGTGCCAGCAGCTTAGATCGGCCTGGGGGCGGAAACACCATATATTTT